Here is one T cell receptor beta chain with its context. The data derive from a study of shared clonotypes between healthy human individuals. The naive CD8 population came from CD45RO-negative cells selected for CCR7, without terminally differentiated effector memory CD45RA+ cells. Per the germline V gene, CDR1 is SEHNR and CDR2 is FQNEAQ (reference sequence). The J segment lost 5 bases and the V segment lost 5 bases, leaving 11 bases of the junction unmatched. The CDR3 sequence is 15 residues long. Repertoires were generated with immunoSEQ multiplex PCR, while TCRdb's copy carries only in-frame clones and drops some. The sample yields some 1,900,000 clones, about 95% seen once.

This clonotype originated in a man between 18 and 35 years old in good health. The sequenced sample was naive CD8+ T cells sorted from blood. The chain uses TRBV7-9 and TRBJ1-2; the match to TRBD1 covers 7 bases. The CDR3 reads CASSLDPDRIYGYTF. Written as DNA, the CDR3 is TGTGCCAGCAGCCTTGACCCGGACAGGATATATGGCTACACCTTC.